Listed here is a single TCR beta chain. Its antigen remains unidentified. This entry is derived from a study of long-term antiretroviral therapy in people with HIV. Study-wide findings and caveats: It was observed that HIV repertoires exhibited narrower CDR3 length ranges than controls. Collection of the blood took place between the mid-2000s and the late 2010s. The ART regimens in use then may have been less effective than current ones.

CDR3 size: 18 residues. Germline V gene sequence: CDR1 SGHKS, CDR2 YYEKEE (reference sequence). The junction had 9 bases not matched to a gene; V was cut back by 0 bases and J by 1 base. The run of the v3.0 immunoSEQ assay was at survey level. Some clones are missing from TCRdb's copy, which holds only in-frame ones; the method was immunoSEQ multiplex PCR. The sample has more than 45,000 clones, about 86% seen once. The cryopreserved samples used held roughly 0.9-11 million PBMC prior to extraction of DNA. The sequence came from a young woman with HIV. The rearrangement uses TRBV5-5 and TRBJ2-1, with 8 bases aligning to TRBD1. The sample here was unsorted PBMCs, taken 0.8 years after starting antiretroviral therapy. As DNA, the CDR3 is TGTGCCAGCAGCTTGGCGGGCAGGGGGCGCGGTTCCTACAATGAGCAGTTCTTC. Protein product: CASSLAGRGRGSYNEQFF.